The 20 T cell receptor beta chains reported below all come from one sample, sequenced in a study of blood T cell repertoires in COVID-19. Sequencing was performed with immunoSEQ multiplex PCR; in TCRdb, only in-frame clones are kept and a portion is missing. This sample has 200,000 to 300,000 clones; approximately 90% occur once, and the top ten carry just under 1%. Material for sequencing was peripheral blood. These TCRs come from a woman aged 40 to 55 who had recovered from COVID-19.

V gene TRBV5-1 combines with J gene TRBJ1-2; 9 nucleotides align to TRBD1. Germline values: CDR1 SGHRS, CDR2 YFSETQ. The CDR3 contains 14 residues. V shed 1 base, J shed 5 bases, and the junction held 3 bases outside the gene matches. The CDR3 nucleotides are TGCGCCAGCAGCTTGCCCGACAGGGGGTATGGCTACACCTTC. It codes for CASSLPDRGYGYTF. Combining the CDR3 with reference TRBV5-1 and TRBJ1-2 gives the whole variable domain KAGVTQTPRYLIKTRGQQVTLSCSPISGHRSVSWYQQTPGQGLQFLFEYFSETQRNKGNFPGRFSGRQFSNSRSEMNVSTLELGDSALYLCASSLPDRGYGYTFGSGTRLTVV.

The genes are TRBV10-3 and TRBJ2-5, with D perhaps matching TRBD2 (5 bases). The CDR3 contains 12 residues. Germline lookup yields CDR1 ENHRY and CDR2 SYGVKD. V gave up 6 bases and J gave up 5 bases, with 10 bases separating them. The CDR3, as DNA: TGTGCCATCAGCCCGGGCGGGGAGACCCAGTACTTC. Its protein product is CAISPGGETQYF.

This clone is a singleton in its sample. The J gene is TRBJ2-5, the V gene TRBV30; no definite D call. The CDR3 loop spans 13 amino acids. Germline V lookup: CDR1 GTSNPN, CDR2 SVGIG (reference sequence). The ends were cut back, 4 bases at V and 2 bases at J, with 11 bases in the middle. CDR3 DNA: TGTGCCTGGAATGGCCACCTTCAAGAGACCCAGTACTTC. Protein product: CAWNGHLQETQYF.

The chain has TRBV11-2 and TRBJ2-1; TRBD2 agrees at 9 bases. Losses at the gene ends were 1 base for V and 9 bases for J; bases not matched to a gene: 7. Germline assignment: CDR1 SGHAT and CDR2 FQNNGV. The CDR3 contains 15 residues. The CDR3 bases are TGTGCCAGCAGCTTAGGGGGCGGGAGGGCAGTTGAGCAGTTCTTC. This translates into CASSLGGGRAVEQFF.

The CDR3 reads CASSRRTSGNNEQFF. The CDR3 DNA is TGTGCCAGCAGCCGGAGGACTAGCGGAAACAATGAGCAGTTCTTC. V gene TRBV3-1 (or the pseudogene TRBV3-2) combines with J gene TRBJ2-1; 10 bases fit TRBD2. The CDR3 length is 15 residues. V lost 4 bases, J lost 5 bases, and 5 bases stayed unmatched. Looked up from germline, CDR1 is LGHDT and CDR2 is YNNKEL (reference sequence).

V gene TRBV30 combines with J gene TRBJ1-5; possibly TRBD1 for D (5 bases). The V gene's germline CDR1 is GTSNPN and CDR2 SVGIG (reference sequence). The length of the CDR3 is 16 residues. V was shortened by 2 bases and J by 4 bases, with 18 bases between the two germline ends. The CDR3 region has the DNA TGTGCCTGGAGTAGGTTTGGGGCAGCCGATAATCAGCCCCAGCATTTT. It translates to CAWSRFGAADNQPQHF.

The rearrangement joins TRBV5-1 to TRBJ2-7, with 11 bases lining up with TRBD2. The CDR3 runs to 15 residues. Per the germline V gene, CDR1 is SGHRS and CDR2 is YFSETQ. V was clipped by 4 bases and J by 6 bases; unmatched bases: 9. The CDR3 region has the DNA TGCGCCAGCAGCCCATTAGCGGGAGGGCCGGGCGAGCAGTACTTC. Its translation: CASSPLAGGPGEQYF.

CDR3 loop: CSASPIGYGYTF. The CDR3 nucleotides read TGCAGTGCTAGTCCCATCGGGTATGGCTACACCTTC. V and J are TRBV20-1 and TRBJ1-2; D is ambiguous. The CDR3 has 12 amino acids. The germline V gene encodes CDR1 DFQATT and CDR2 SNEGSKA (reference sequence). The germline V and J ends were trimmed by 3 bases and 5 bases, with 10 bases remaining between them.

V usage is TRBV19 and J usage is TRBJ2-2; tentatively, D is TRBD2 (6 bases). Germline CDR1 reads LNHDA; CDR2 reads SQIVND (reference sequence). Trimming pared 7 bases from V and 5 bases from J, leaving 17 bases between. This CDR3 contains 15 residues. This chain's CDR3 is CASTRRDLGTGELFF. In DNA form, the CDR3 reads TGTGCCAGTACCAGGAGGGACTTAGGGACCGGGGAGCTGTTTTTT.

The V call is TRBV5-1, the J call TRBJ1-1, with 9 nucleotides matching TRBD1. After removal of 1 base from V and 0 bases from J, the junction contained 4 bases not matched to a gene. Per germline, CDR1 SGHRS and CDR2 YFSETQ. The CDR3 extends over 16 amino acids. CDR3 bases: TGCGCCAGCAGCTTGTTTCGGGACAGGGTGAACACTGAAGCTTTCTTT. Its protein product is CASSLFRDRVNTEAFF.

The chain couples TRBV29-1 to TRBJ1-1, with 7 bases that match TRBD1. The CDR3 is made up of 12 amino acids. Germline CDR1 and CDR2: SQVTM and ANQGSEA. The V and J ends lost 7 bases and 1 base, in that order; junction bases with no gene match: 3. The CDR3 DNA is TGCAGCGGAGGGGGCTGGAACACTGAAGCTTTCTTT. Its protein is CSGGGWNTEAFF.

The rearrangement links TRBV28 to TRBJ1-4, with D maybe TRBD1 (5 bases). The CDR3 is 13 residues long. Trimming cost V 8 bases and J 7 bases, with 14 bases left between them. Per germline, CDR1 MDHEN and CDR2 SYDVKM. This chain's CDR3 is CASGRGGGEKLFF. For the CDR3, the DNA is TGTGCCAGCGGACGCGGCGGGGGTGAAAAACTGTTTTTT. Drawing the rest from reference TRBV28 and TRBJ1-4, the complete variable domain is DVKVTQSSRYLVKRTGEKVFLECVQDMDHENMFWYRQDPGLGLRLIYFSYDVKMKEKGDIPEGYSVSREKKERFSLILESASTNQTSMYLCASGRGGGEKLFFGSGTQLSVL.

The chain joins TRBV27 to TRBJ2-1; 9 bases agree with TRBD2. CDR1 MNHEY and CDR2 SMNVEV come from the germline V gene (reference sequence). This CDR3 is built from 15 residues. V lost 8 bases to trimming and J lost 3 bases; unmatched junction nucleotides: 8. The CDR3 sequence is CASVAGAPNYNEQFF. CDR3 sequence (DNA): TGTGCCAGCGTAGCGGGAGCCCCTAACTACAATGAGCAGTTCTTC.

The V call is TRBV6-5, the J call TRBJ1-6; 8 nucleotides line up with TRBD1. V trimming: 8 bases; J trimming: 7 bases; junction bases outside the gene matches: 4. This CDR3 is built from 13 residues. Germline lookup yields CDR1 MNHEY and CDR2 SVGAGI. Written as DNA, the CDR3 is TGTGCCAGCTCGCGGACAGGGAATTCACCCCTCCACTTT. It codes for CASSRTGNSPLHF.

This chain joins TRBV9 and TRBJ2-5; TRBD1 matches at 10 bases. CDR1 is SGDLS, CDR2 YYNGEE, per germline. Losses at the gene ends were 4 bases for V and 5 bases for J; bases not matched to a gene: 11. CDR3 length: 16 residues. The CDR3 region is CASSPGGQGSLETQYF. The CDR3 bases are TGTGCCAGCAGCCCCGGGGGACAGGGGTCCCTGGAGACCCAGTACTTC.

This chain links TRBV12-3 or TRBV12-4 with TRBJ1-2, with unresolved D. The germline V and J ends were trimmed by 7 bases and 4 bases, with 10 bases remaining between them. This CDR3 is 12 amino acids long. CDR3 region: CASTTIGYGYTF. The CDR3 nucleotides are TGTGCCAGCACTACGATTGGCTATGGCTACACCTTC.

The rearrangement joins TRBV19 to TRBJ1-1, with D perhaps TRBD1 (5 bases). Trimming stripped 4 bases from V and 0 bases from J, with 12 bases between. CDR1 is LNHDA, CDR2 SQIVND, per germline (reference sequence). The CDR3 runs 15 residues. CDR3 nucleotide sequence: TGTGCCAGTAGTAACTCTCCGGGGGTGAACACTGAAGCTTTCTTT. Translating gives CASSNSPGVNTEAFF.

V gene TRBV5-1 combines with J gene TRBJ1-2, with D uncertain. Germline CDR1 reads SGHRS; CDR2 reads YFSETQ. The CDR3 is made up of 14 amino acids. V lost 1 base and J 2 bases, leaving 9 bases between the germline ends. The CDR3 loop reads CASSLTSGNYGYTF. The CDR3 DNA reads TGCGCCAGCAGCTTGACCTCGGGAAACTATGGCTACACCTTC.

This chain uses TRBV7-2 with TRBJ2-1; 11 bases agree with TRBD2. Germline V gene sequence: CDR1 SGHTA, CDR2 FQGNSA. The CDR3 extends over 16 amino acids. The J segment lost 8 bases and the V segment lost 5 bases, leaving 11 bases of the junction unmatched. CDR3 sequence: CASSPWTSGPWDEQFF. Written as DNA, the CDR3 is TGTGCCAGCAGCCCCTGGACTAGCGGGCCCTGGGATGAGCAGTTCTTC.

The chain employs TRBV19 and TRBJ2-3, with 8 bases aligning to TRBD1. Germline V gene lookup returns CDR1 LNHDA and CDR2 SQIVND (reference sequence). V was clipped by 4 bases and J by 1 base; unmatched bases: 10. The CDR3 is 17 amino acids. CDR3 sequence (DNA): TGTGCCAGTAGTACGGAAGCAGGGGGCTGGGGCACAGATACGCAGTATTTT. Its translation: CASSTEAGGWGTDTQYF.